This T cell receptor beta chain was obtained from a study of cytomegalovirus exposure and HLA in healthy donors (dated by TCRdb to 2017 to 2019). Describing the broader study: An earlier analysis of a few hundred of the donors reported roughly 300 Gb of sequence data and around 110 million unique TCR beta sequences obtained from roughly 180 million T cells. An early release that covered 640 HLA-typed donors contained about 300 gigabases of sequencing data and tens of millions of unique TCR sequences. Of the roughly 420 genotyped donors, 70% to 90% were placed in the genetic ancestry cluster associated with self-reported Caucasian donors. The study aimed to test whether cataloging public T cell receptors could reveal signatures of past pathogen exposure. Using immunosequencing, the study profiled T cell repertoires from around 670 subjects and related those repertoires to cytomegalovirus serostatus. Along with the roughly 710-subject first cohort, a separate validation cohort of about 110 different subjects was used. High-throughput TCR immunosequencing, statistical association of individual TCRs with disease status, and machine learning were combined to predict cytomegalovirus infection status. A later analysis re-analyzed previously published TCR beta repertoires from roughly 600 donors and added high-resolution HLA genotyping to study TCR occurrence patterns. Rather than drawing on any new phenotypic data, the later analysis identified candidate immune exposures from TCR beta sequences and the way those sequences occurred across donors. To decide whether each TCR beta V gene segment behaved as functional or pseudogenic, an earlier analysis of 587 of the donors relied on high-throughput TCR beta sequencing. Donor age, sex, ethnicity and CMV serostatus were compiled alongside the repertoire data. In a later genetic analysis, genome-wide SNP genotypes for about 60% of the 666 donors were used, and that subset was treated as a discovery cohort. Every repertoire in the discovery cohort had been generated on one and the same sequencing platform. Both class I and class II loci were covered by HLA typing, at four-digit resolution. Typing coverage varied by locus: roughly 629-630 donors for A, B, C, DRB1 and DQB1; roughly 510 for DQA1; some 610 for DPA1; some 470 for DPB1. Roughly five DR-DQ haplotypes were handled as single units for association and clustering because linkage in the cohort was strong. Across some 400 genotyped donors of the cohort, an average of about 220,000 unique TCR beta nucleotide sequences per donor were sequenced, and roughly 20% of those sequences were non-productive.

CDR1 and CDR2, per the germline V gene (reference sequence), are MNHEY and SMNVEV. Unmatched junction bases come to 7, with V trimmed by 6 bases and J by 0 bases. The CDR3 numbers 16 residues from cysteine through phenylalanine. Left in the record is the CDR3 DNA by itself, 48 bases read in frame from the first base. The library was produced with the immunoSEQ multiplex PCR assay. The multiplex PCR relied on a mix of 60 forward primers for TCR Vbeta segments and 13 reverse primers for TCR Jbeta segments. A multiplex PCR assay on genomic DNA amplified the CDR3 region of rearranged TCR beta genes. The amplified TCR beta libraries were sequenced on the Illumina HiSeq System as 87-base-pair reads. Turning to the authors' computational methods: Across the 500 to 850 repertoires, a later analysis counted 75 million to 90 million unique TCR beta chains, some 11 million of which were shared by at least two donors. To remove PCR and sequencing errors, raw reads were error-corrected and collapsed into unique sequences using a nearest-neighbor algorithm that merged closely related sequences. Alignment of CDR3 sequences to IMGT reference sequences was used to assign V, D and J gene segments. For a sequence to be retained, a match of at least six nucleotides was required to both a V gene segment and a J gene segment. A rearrangement was called productive if the CDR3 had no stop codons and remained in frame with V and J, and every other rearrangement was called non-productive. CDR3 was defined by IMGT convention, running from the second conserved V-encoded cysteine to the conserved J-encoded phenylalanine. The earlier analysis of some 580 of the donors excluded any sequence lacking an unambiguous match to a single V gene segment. In an earlier analysis of several hundred of the donors, a V segment was called functional when productive rearrangements were above 56.7%, and segregating when the standard deviation between donors exceeded 5%. A statistical classification framework was developed to diagnose cytomegalovirus status using the catalog of TCR beta chain sequences. In a later analysis, V and J genes were assigned by comparing TCR nucleotide sequences against IMGT/GENE-DB human TR gene sequences. Using the TCRdist pipeline, a later analysis assigned CDR3 sequences along with most-parsimonious VDJ recombination scenarios. In a later analysis, each TCR beta chain was defined by its CDR3 amino acid sequence together with its V-gene family, and reads lacking a unique V-gene family were excluded. As a way to deal with suspected cross-contamination and a sequencing artifact, a later analysis dropped approximately 590 nucleotide sequences that were highly shared and had low generation probability. A later analysis calculated a clonal expansion index for each public chain from normalized within-repertoire ranks of inferred template counts. A later analysis computed generation probabilities with a VDJ recombination model fitted to out-of-frame rearrangements, and checked the results against IGoR. In a later analysis, TCR-TCR, TCR-HLA and TCR-CMV co-occurrence was scored with hypergeometric tests, and a repertoire-size bias correction was applied to TCR pairs. In a later analysis, false discovery rates were estimated by permuting HLA or CMV assignments 20 times. In a later analysis, co-occurring TCRs were grouped using DBSCAN, with TCRdist sequence similarity added in when clustering inside HLA-allele-positive subsets. Repertoires with fewer than 30,000 or more than 120,000 public chains were left out of co-occurrence clustering, as were about five repertoires with anomalous nucleotide sharing. TCRdb limited this immuneACCESS table to in-frame rearrangements with V and J called. A share of clones is missing; checked studies link under half to unresolved V genes, and the rest is unexplained. V and J calls and clone size are as listed in that table; D and trimming were resolved from the DNA. The table for this sample lists just over 200,000 clones. The top ten constitute around 1.1% of the sample.

Concerning this clone itself: Its antigen target is currently unknown.

On the study overall, not on this receptor specifically: Because HLA typing was unavailable for some donors at each locus, only the typed subset was used in association tests. The cohort was sequenced for TCR beta chains only, and without alpha or paired-chain data the features that could be detected were limited. Cytomegalovirus status was reported to be diagnosed by the classifier with high specificity and sensitivity in both the original and validation cohorts. In an earlier analysis of under 600 of the donors, most TCR beta V segments were observed in productive rearrangements about 90% or about 30% of the time, broadly matching IMGT annotations. CMV serostatus was the only immune exposure information available for the cohort. Some IMGT-functional V segments, including TRBV6-2 and TRBV6-3, could not be told apart with the 87-base-pair reads, so those segments were excluded. Correlated functional status among segregating V segments might reflect linkage disequilibrium, but an unknown experimental factor could not be ruled out. According to the authors, the approach could potentially be generalized to other disease states and immunological phenotypes. Compared with equally common non-associated chains, HLA-associated TCR beta chains in a later analysis were more clonally expanded and had lower generation probabilities. In a later analysis, several top co-occurrence clusters were reported to appear linked to parvovirus B19, influenza, CMV and Epstein-Barr virus. Three of the identified cytomegalovirus-associated TCR beta chains were confirmed in vitro to be specific for cytomegalovirus antigens. Assigning TCR associations to individual alleles was difficult when HLA alleles, especially DR and DQ, strongly co-occurred. Sequencing depth was assumed to be roughly uniform across donors in the presence/absence analyses, though that assumption may not hold. The study gave a list of some 150 TCR beta chains associated with cytomegalovirus. In a later genetic analysis, a missense DCLRE1C variant was associated with V-gene and J-gene trimming of TCR beta chains, and the association was replicated in an independent cohort. In a later genetic analysis, fewer N-insertions in productive TCRs were reported among donors in an Asian-associated ancestry cluster than the roughly 640-donor mean. Most TCR sequences were seen in very few donors, while some public TCRs were found in many individuals. In a later analysis, most CMV-associated TCR beta chains were found to appear HLA-restricted, with HLA associations seemingly driven largely by CMV exposure. Because counts were too low, some 17 rarely observed V segments, including chromosome 9 orphons, were left out of the earlier analysis of 587 of the donors. A further reported finding was that TCR beta sequences accurately predicted the HLA-A and HLA-B alleles for most subjects in the first cohort. A group of highly shared sequence variants was considered likely to be a technical artifact of the sequencing pipeline. In a later analysis, 16,951 TCR beta sequences were associated with specific HLA alleles at a false discovery rate of 0.05. A later analysis found that TCR association rates varied across HLA loci, with DRB1 alleles showing the most associated TCRs and HLA-C alleles the fewest.

The cohort consisted of 666 healthy bone marrow donors. All cohort members were sampled while nominally healthy, although unrecorded immune exposures were likely present. The donor tested CMV seropositive, placing the donor among the 250 to 350 seropositive members of the cohort. A peripheral blood sample was provided by each donor, and peripheral blood mononuclear cells were used for TCR beta sequencing. Genomic DNA was extracted from the blood cell samples with the Qiagen DNeasy Blood Extraction Kit. The TCR was taken from a girl aged 2 to 10 in good health and CMV-seropositive. The sequencing input was PBMCs. The sequence is built from TRBV27 and TRBJ2-1, with TRBD2 matching 8 junction bases. The sequenced DNA: TGTGCCAGCAGCATTAGCGGGAAGATCTCCTACAATGAGCAGTTCTTC. Translated, this gives CASSISGKISYNEQFF.